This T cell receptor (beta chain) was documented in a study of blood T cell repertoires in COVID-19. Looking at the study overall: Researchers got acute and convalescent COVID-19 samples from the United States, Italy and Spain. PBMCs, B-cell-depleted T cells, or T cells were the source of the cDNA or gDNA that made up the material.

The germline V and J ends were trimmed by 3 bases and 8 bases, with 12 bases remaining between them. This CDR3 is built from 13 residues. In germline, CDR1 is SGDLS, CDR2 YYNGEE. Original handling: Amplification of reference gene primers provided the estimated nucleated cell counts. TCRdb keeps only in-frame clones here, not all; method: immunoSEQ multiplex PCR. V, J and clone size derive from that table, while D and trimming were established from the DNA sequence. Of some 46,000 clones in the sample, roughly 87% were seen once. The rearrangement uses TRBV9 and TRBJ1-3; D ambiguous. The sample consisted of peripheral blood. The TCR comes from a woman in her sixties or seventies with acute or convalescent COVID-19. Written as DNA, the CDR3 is TGTGCCAGCAGCGGACCTTCCGGGGACACCATATATTTT. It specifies CASSGPSGDTIYF. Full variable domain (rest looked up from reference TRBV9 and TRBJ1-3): DSGVTQTPKHLITATGQRVTLRCSPRSGDLSVYWYQQSLDQGLQFLIQYYNGEERAKGNILERFSAQQFPDLHSELNLSSLELGDSALYFCASSGPSGDTIYFGEGSWLTVV.